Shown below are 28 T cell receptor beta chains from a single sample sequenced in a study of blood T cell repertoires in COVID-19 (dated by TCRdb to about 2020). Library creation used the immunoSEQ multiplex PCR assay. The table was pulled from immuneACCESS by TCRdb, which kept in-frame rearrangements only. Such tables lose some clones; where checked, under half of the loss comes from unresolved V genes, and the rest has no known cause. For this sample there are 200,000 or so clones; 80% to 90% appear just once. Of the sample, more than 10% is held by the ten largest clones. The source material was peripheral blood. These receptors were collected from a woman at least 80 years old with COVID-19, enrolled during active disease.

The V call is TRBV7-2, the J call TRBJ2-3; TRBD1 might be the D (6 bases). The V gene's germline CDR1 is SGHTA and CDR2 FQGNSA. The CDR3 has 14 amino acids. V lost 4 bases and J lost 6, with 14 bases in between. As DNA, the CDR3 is TGTGCCAGCAGCTCCCCTCAGGGGTCGGATACGCAGTATTTT. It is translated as CASSSPQGSDTQYF.

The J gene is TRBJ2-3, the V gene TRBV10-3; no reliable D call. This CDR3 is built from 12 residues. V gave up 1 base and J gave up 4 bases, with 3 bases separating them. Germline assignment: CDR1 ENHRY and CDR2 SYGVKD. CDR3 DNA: TGTGCCATCAGTGAGTTAGCAGATACGCAGTATTTT. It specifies CAISELADTQYF.

The CDR3 is CASSQVAGEVTGELFF. The CDR3 region has the DNA TGCGCCAGCAGCCAGGTAGCGGGAGAGGTCACCGGGGAGCTGTTTTTT. The chain recombines TRBV4-1 with TRBJ2-2; 9 nucleotides match TRBD2. Germline assignment: CDR1 MGHRA and CDR2 YSYEKL. The CDR3 is 16 residues long. J gave up 4 bases and V 3 bases, and 6 bases lay outside the gene matches.

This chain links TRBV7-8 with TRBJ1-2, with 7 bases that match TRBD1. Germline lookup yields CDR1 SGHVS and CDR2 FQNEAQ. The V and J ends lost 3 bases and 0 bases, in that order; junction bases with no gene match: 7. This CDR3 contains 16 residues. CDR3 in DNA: TGTGCCAGCAGCTTCGCAACCGGGACAGCTAACTATGGCTACACCTTC. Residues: CASSFATGTANYGYTF.

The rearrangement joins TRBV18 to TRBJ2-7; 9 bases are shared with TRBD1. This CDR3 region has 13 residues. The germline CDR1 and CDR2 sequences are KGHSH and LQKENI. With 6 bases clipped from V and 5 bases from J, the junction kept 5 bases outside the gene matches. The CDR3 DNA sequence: TGTGCCAGCTCCGGGACAGGGTCCAACGAGCAGTACTTC. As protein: CASSGTGSNEQYF.

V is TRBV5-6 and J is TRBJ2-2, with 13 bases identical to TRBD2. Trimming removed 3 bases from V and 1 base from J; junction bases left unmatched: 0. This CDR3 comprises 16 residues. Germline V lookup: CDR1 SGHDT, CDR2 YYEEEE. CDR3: CASSWTSGGNTGELFF. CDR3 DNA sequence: TGTGCCAGCAGCTGGACTAGCGGGGGGAACACCGGGGAGCTGTTTTTT.

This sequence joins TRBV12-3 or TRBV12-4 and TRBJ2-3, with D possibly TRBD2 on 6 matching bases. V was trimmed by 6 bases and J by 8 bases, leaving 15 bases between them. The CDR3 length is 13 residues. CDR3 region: CASSLLGGGTQYF. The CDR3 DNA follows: TGTGCCAGCAGCCTCCTCGGGGGTGGTACGCAGTATTTT.

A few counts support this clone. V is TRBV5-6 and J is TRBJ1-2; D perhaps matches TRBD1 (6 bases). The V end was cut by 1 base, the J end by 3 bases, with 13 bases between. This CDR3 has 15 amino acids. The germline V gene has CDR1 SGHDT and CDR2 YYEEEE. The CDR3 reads CASSLFLGADYGYTF. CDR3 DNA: TGTGCCAGCAGCTTGTTTCTGGGGGCGGACTATGGCTACACCTTC.

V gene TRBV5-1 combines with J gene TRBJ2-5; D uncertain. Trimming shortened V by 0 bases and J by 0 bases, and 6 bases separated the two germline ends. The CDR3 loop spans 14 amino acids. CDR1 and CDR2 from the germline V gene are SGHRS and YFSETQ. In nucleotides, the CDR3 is TGCGCCAGCAGCTTGGTGTCAAACCAAGAGACCCAGTACTTC. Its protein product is CASSLVSNQETQYF.

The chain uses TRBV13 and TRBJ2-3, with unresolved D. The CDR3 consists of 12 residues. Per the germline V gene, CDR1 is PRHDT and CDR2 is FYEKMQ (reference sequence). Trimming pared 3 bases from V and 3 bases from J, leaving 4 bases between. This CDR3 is CASSFLTDTQYF. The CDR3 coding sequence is TGTGCCAGCAGCTTTCTGACAGATACGCAGTATTTT.

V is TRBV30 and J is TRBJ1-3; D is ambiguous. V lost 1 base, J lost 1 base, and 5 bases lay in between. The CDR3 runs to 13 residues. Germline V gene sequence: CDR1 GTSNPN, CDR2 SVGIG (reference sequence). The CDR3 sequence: CAWSGASGNTIYF. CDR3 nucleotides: TGTGCCTGGAGTGGGGCGTCTGGAAACACCATATATTTT.

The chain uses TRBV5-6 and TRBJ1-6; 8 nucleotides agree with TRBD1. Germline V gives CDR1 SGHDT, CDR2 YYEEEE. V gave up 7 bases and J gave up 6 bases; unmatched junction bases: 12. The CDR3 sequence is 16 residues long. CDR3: CASFSSWTGSNSPLHF. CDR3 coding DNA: TGTGCCAGCTTTTCCTCCTGGACAGGGAGTAATTCACCCCTCCACTTT.

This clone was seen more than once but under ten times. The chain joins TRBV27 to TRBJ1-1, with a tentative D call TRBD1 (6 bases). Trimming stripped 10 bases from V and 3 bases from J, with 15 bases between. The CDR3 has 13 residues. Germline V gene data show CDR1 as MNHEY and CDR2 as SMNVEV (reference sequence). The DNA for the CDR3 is TGTGCCACTTGGGACACATGGTACACTGAAGCTTTCTTT. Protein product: CATWDTWYTEAFF.

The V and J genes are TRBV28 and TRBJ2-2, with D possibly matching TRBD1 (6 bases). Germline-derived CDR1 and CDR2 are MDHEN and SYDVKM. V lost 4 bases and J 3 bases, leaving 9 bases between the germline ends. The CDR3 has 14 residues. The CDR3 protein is CASSSAGDTGELFF. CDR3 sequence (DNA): TGTGCCAGCAGTTCTGCAGGGGACACCGGGGAGCTGTTTTTT.

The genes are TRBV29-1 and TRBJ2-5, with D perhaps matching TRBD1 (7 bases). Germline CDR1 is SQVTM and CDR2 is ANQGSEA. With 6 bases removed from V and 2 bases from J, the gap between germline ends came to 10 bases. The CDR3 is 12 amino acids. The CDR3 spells CSVEGQQETQYF. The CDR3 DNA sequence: TGCAGCGTGGAGGGACAGCAAGAGACCCAGTACTTC. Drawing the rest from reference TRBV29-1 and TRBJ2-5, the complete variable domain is SAVISQKPSRDICQRGTSLTIQCQVDSQVTMMFWYRQQPGQSLTLIATANQGSEATYESGFVIDKFPISRPNLTFSTLTVSNMSPEDSSIYLCSVEGQQETQYFGPGTRLLVL.

CDR3 DNA sequence: TGTGCCAGCAGGGTGCTAGCGACCTCCACAGATACGCAGTATTTT. Translation gives CASRVLATSTDTQYF. The chain recombines TRBV6-9 with TRBJ2-3, with a tentative D call TRBD2 (6 bases). There are 15 residues in the CDR3. Germline V gene lookup returns CDR1 MNHGY and CDR2 SVAAGI. Between the trimmed V and J ends, which lost 6 bases and 2 bases, there was a span of 15 bases.

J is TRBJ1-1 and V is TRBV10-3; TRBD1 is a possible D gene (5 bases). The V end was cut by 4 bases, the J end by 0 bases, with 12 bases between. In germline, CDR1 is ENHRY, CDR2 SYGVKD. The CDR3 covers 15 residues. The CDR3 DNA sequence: TGTGCCATCAGTGCCTCGGGGGGAATGAACACTGAAGCTTTCTTT. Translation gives CAISASGGMNTEAFF.

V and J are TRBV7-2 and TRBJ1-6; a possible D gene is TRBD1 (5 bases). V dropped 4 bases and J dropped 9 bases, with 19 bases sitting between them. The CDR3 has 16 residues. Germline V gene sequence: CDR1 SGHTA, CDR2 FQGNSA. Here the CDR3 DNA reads TGTGCCAGCAGCTATCAGACAGCCGGTTGGGGTTCACCCCTCCACTTT. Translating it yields CASSYQTAGWGSPLHF.

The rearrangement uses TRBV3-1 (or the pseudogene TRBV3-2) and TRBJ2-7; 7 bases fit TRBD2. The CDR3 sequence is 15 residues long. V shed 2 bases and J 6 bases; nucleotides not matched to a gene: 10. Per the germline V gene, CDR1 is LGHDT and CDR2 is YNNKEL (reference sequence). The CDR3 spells CASSQSGLVKGEQYF. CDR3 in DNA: TGTGCCAGCAGCCAATCCGGACTAGTGAAGGGCGAGCAGTACTTC.

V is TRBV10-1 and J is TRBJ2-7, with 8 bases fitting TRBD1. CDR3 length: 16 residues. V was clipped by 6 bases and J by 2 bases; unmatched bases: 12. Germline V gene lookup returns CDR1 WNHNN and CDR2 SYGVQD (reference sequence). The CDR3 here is CASSPPDRGFTYEQYF. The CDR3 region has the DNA TGCGCCAGCAGCCCCCCTGACAGGGGCTTCACCTACGAGCAGTACTTC.

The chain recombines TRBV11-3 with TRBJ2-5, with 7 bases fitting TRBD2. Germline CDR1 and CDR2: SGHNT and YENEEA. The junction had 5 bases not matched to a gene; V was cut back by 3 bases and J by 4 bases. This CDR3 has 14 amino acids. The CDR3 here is CASSFSGASETQYF. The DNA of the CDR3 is TGTGCCAGCAGCTTCAGCGGGGCCTCAGAGACCCAGTACTTC.

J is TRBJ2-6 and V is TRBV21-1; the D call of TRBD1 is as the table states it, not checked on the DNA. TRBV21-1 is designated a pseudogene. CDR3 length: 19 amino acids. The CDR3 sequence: CASSTRQGAPLTGANVLTF. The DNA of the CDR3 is TGTGCCAGCAGCACCAGACAGGGGGCACCCCTTACTGGGGCCAACGTCCTGACTTTC.

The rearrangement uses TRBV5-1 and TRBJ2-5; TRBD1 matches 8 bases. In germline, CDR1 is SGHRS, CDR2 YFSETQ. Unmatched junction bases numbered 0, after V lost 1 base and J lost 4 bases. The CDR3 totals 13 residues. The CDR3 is CASSLQGAETQYF. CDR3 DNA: TGCGCCAGCAGCTTGCAGGGGGCAGAGACCCAGTACTTC.

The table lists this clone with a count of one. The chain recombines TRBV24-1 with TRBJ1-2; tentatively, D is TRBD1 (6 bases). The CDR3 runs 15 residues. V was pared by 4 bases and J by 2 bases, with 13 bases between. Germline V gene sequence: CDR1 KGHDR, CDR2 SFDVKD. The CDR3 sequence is CATSDPPRGNYGYTF. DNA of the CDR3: TGTGCCACCAGTGACCCCCCTAGGGGGAACTATGGCTACACCTTC.

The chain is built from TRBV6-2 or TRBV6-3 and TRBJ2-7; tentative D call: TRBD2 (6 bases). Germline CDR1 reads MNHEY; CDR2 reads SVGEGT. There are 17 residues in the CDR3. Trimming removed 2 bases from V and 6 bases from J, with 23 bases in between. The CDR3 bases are TGTGCCAGCAGTTACGACCCGACTAGGTGGGATCCTGGCGAGCAGTACTTC. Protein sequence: CASSYDPTRWDPGEQYF.

The CDR3 protein is CASSTRWGERGEQYF. CDR3 DNA: TGTGCCAGCAGTACCCGTTGGGGCGAGAGGGGGGAGCAGTACTTC. The V gene is TRBV28, the J gene TRBJ2-7; maybe TRBD1 (6 bases). The CDR3 extends over 15 amino acids. Trimming left V 5 bases short and J 7 bases short, with 21 bases between. CDR1 is MDHEN and CDR2 is SYDVKM in the germline V gene.

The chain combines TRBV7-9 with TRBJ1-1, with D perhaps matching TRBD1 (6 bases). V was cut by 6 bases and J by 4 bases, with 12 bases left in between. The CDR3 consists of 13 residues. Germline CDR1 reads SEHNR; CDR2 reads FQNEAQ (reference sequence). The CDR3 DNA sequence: TGTGCCAGCAGACCCCAGGGGCCCACTGAAGCTTTCTTT. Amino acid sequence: CASRPQGPTEAFF.

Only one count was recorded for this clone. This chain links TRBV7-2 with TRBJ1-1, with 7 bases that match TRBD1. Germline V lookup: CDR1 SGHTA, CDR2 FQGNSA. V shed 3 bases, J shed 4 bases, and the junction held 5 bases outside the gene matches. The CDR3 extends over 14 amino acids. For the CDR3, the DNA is TGTGCCAGCAGCTTCGACAGGGTGGGCACTGAAGCTTTCTTT. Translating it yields CASSFDRVGTEAFF.